The following is a T cell receptor (beta chain) sequence with its context. The antigen is unknown. TCRdb analysed the RT-PCR reads with MiXCR anew, one entry per CDR3 protein. Found here are about 650,000 distinct CDR3 sequences, about a sixth of them singletons; the top ten hold roughly 10%. This entry is derived from a study of response to subunit inactivated influenza vaccine. Germline V gene lookup returns CDR1 SGHRS and CDR2 YFSETQ. V was clipped by 3 bases and J by 0 bases, with 13 bases between them. The CDR3 consists of 17 residues. Overall study results and limits: With each seasonal influenza vaccination, the authors suggested, few new T cells are recruited.

The V gene is TRBV5-1, the J gene TRBJ2-6; a possible D gene is TRBD2 (5 bases). Sequencing used PBMCs from blood, obtained about 13 days after vaccination. The TCR sequence derives from a man between 50 and 59 years old who received an inactivated influenza vaccine. The DNA for the CDR3 is TGCGCCAGCAGCTGGCGGGTGTCCTCCTCTGGGGCCAACGTCCTGACTTTC. Translating gives CASSWRVSSSGANVLTF.